This T cell receptor (beta chain) comes out of a study of T cells after somatic rescue of genetic block. Trimming took 9 bases from V and 5 from J; bases not matched to a gene: 9. Per the germline V gene, CDR1 is MNHEY and CDR2 is SVGAGI. The CDR3 extends over 13 amino acids. Assay used: immunoSEQ multiplex PCR; TCRdb lists only in-frame clones, some missing. The sample holds 60,000 to 75,000 clones; 90% to 95% are singletons and the top ten take about 2.9%. The specimen was peripheral blood mononuclear cells (PBMCs). This chain links TRBV6-5 with TRBJ2-7, with 8 bases identical to TRBD2. This receptor was taken from a man in his forties. CDR3 nucleotides: TGTGCCAGGCCGAAGCGGGAGTCCCACGAGCAGTACTTC. This gives the protein CARPKRESHEQYF.